This T cell receptor beta chain was captured by sequencing in a study of T cell changes during pregnancy in multiple sclerosis (dated by TCRdb to the late 2010s). Regarding the study in general: The study examined how the T cell repertoire changed over the course of pregnancy in women with multiple sclerosis.

Libraries were made using the immunoSEQ multiplex PCR assay. TCRdb holds this immuneACCESS table with in-frame rearrangements only. Some clones are missing; in checked studies, unresolved V genes explain under half, and the rest has no known cause. The sample table records tens of thousands of clones; just over 90% of these occur just once. The leading ten clones occupy roughly 0.2% of the sample. A word on this clone: Its recognized antigen is unknown. Base qualities are not at hand, and no much larger clone is one base apart.

The V end loses 2 bases and the J end loses 0 bases, and a stretch of 7 bases separates them. From a lookup of the germline V gene (reference sequence), CDR1 and CDR2 are MNHEY and SMNVEV. From the cysteine through the phenylalanine, the CDR3 covers 14 amino acids. Only the CDR3 part of the read is kept: 42 bases, read in frame from the first base. This TCR was recovered from a female donor with multiple sclerosis, enrolled in a pregnancy study. The chain links TRBV27 with TRBJ1-1, with no confidently assigned D gene. The sequences come from CD4+ T cells from peripheral blood mononuclear cells, collected in the second trimester of pregnancy. The CDR3 protein is CASSLTVMNTEAFF. The sequenced DNA: TGTGCCAGCAGTTTAACAGTCATGAACACTGAAGCTTTCTTT.